This T cell receptor beta chain was profiled in a study of shared clonotypes between healthy human individuals. The overall study: Three CD4 naive, three CD4 memory, two CD8 naive and one CD8 memory plate were used per donor.

Donors were healthy HIV-negative adults without recent acute infections or vaccinations. The V and J ends lost 3 bases and 2 bases respectively, with 11 bases between them. This CDR3 spans 15 amino acids. Germline V CDR1 and CDR2: LNHDA, SQIVND (reference sequence). In the original workflow: Filtering was not the same, since immunoSEQ gave junction-only sequences without quality scores. Profiling relied on immunoSEQ multiplex PCR, and the TCRdb table lists in-frame clones only, not all of them. Clonal size and the V and J genes are those of that table, whereas D and trimming came from the DNA. The sample has about 600,000 clones, around 97% seen once.

This receptor was taken from a woman in her twenties or thirties in good health. The V and J genes are TRBV19 and TRBJ2-1; D is undetermined. The specimen sequenced was naive CD4+ T cells sorted from blood. Subset noted: CD45RA+ positively selected. CDR3 sequence: CASSIVYGPYNEQFF. In nucleotides, the CDR3 is TGTGCCAGTAGTATTGTATATGGGCCCTACAATGAGCAGTTCTTC.